This T cell receptor (beta chain) was found in a study of blood T cell repertoires in COVID-19. Turning to the study itself: Acute and convalescent COVID-19 specimens originated in the United States, Italy and Spain. The analysed material was cDNA or gDNA that came from T cells, B-cell-depleted T cells, or PBMCs.

In the authors' methods: Amplification of reference gene primers was used by the study to estimate nucleated cell counts. Data came from immunoSEQ multiplex PCR; TCRdb stores just in-frame clones and leaves some out. That table furnishes V, J and clone size, whereas the DNA furnished D and trimming. In the table there are around 340,000 clones, 80% to 90% of which are singletons. Germline V CDR1 and CDR2: MNHEY, SVGEGT. The V gene end was trimmed by 4 bases and the J gene end by 3 bases; junction bases not matched to a gene: 4. This CDR3 has 15 amino acids. The chain uses TRBV6-2 or TRBV6-3 and TRBJ2-7, with 12 bases identical to TRBD2. Sequencing input: peripheral blood. This clonotype was sampled from a man aged 25-45 years with active or convalescent COVID-19. Here the CDR3 DNA reads TGTGCCAGCAGTTCCTGGGGACTAGCGGGCTACGAGCAGTACTTC. Encoded protein: CASSSWGLAGYEQYF.